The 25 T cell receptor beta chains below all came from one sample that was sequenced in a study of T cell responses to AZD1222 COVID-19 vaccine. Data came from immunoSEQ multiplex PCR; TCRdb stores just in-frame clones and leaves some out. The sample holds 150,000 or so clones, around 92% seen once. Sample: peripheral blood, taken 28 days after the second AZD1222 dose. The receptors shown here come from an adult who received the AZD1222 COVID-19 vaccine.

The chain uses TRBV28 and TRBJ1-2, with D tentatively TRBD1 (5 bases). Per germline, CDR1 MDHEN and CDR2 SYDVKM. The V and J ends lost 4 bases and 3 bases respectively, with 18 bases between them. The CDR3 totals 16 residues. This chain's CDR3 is CASSSHSRRAHYGYTF. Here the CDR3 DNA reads TGTGCCAGCAGTTCCCACTCCCGCAGGGCTCACTATGGCTACACCTTC.

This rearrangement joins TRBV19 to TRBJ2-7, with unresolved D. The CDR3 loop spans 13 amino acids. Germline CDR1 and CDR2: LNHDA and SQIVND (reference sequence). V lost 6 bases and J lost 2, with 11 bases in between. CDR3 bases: TGTGCCAGTAGATCCCGGGTCACCTACGAGCAGTACTTC. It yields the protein CASRSRVTYEQYF.

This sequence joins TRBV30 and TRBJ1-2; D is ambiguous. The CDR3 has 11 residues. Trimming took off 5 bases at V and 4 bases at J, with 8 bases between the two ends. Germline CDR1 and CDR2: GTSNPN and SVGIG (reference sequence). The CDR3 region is CAWQTSYGYTF. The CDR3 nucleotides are TGTGCCTGGCAAACGAGCTATGGCTACACCTTC.

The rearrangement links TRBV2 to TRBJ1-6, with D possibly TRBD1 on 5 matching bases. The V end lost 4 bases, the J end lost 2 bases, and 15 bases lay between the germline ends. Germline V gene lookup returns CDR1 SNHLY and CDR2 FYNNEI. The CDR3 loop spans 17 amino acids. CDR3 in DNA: TGTGCCAGCAGTGTGGAAGGGGTAGGCGCCTATAATTCACCCCTCCACTTT. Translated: CASSVEGVGAYNSPLHF.

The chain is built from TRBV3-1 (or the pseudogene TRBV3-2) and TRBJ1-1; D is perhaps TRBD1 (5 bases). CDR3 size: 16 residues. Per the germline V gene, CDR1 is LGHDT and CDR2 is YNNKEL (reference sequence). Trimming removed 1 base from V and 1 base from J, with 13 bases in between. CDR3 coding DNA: TGTGCCAGCAGCCAAGGGGGCGAGGGTTCGAACACTGAAGCTTTCTTT. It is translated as CASSQGGEGSNTEAFF.

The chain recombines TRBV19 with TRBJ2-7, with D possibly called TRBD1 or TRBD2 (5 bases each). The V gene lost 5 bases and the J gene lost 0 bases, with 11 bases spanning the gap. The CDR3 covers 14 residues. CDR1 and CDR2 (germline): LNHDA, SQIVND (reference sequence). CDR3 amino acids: CASSSGALSYEQYF. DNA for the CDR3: TGTGCCAGTAGTTCCGGGGCCCTCTCCTACGAGCAGTACTTC.

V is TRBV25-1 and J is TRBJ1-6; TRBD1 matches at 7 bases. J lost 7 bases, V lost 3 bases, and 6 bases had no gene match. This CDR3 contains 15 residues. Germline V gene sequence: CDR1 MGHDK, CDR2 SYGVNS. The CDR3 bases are TGTGCCAGCAGTGAGCTGACAGGGTTGAATTCACCCCTCCACTTT. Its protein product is CASSELTGLNSPLHF.

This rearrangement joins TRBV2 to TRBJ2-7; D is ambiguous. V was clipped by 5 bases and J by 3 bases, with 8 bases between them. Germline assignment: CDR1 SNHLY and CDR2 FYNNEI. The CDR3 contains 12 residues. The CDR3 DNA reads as TGTGCCAGCAGTTTGGACCGCTACGAGCAGTACTTC. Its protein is CASSLDRYEQYF.

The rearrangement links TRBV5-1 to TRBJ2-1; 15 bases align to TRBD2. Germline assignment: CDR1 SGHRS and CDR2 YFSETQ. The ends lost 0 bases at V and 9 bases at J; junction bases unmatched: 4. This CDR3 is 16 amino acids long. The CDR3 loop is CASSLGTSGRASEQFF. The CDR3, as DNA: TGCGCCAGCAGCTTGGGGACTAGCGGGAGGGCCAGTGAGCAGTTCTTC.

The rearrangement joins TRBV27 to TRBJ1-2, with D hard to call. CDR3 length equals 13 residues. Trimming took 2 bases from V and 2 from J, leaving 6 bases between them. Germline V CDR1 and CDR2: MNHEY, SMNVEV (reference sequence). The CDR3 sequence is CASSLVPNYGYTF. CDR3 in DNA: TGTGCCAGCAGTTTAGTCCCCAACTATGGCTACACCTTC.

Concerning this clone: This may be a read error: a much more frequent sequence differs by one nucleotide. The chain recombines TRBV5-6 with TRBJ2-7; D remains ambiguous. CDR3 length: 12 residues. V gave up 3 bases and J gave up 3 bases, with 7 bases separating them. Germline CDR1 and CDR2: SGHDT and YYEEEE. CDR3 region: CASSSDGYEQYF. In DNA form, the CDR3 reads TGTGCCAGCAGCTCGGACGGCTACGAGCAGTACTTC.

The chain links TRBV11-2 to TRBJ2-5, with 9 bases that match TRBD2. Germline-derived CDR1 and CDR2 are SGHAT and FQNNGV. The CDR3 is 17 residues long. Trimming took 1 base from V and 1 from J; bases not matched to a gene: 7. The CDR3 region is CASSLGPLTSGQETQYF. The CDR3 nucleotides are TGTGCCAGCAGCTTAGGTCCTCTGACTAGCGGCCAAGAGACCCAGTACTTC.

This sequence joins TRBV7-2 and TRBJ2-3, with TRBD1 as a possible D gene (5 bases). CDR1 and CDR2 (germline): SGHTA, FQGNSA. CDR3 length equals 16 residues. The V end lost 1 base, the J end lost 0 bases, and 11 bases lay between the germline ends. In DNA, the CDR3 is TGTGCCAGCAGCTTAGTTGGGGCGGAAAGCACAGATACGCAGTATTTT. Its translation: CASSLVGAESTDTQYF.

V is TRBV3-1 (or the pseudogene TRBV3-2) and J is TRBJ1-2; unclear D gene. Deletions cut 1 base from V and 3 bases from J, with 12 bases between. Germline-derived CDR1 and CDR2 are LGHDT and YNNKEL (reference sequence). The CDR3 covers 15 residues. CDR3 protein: CASSQGAQRYYGYTF. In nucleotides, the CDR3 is TGTGCCAGCAGCCAAGGGGCGCAGCGGTACTATGGCTACACCTTC.

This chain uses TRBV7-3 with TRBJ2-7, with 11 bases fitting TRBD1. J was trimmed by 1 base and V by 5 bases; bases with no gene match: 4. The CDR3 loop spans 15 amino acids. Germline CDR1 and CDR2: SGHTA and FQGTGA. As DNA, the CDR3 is TGTGCCAGCAGCCCCGGGACAGGGGGTTCCTACGAGCAGTACTTC. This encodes CASSPGTGGSYEQYF.

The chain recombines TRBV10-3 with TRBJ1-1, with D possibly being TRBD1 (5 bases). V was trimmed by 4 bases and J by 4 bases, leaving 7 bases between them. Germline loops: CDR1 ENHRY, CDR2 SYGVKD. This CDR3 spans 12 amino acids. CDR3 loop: CAISGGVTEAFF. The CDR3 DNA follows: TGTGCCATCAGTGGAGGGGTCACTGAAGCTTTCTTT.

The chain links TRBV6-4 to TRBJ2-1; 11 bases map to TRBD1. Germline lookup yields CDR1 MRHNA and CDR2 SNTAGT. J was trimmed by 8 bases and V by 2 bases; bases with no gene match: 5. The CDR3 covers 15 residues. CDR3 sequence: CASSDPGQGDHEQFF. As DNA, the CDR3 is TGTGCCAGCAGTGACCCGGGACAGGGGGACCATGAGCAGTTCTTC.

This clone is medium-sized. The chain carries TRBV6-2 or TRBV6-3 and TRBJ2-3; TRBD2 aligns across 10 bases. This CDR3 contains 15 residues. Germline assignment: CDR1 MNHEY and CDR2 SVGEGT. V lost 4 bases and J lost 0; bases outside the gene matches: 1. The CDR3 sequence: CASSLTSGSTDTQYF. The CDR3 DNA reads TGTGCCAGCAGTTTGACTAGCGGGAGCACAGATACGCAGTATTTT.

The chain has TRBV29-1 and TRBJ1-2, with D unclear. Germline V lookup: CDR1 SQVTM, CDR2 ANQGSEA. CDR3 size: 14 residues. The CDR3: CKSRFFRDYGGYTF. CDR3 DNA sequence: TGCAAGTCCAGGTTTTTCAGAGATTATGGGGGCTACACCTTC.

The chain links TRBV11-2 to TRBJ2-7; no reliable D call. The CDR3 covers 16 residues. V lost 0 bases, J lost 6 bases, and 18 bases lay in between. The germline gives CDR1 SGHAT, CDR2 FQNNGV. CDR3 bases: TGTGCCAGCAGCTTAGAACGGGCTCGCCGTCCCCTCGAGCAGTACTTC. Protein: CASSLERARRPLEQYF.

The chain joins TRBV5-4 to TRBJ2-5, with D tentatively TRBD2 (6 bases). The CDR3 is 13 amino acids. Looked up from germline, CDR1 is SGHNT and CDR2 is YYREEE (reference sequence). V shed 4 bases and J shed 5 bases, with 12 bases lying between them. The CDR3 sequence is CASSPTSSETQYF. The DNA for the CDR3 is TGTGCCAGCAGCCCTACTAGCAGCGAGACCCAGTACTTC.

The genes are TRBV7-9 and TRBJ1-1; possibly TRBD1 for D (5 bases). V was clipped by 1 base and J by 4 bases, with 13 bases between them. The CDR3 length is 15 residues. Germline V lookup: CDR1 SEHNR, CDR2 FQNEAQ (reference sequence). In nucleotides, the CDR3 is TGTGCCAGCAGCTTAGAGGTAGGGGAGCGCACTGAAGCTTTCTTT. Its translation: CASSLEVGERTEAFF.

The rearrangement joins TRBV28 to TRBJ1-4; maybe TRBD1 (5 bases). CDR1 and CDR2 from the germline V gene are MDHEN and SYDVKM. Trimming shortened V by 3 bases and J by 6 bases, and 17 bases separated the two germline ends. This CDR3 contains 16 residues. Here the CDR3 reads CASSFRAAGMDEKLFF. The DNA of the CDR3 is TGTGCCAGCAGTTTTAGGGCTGCAGGGATGGATGAAAAACTGTTTTTT.

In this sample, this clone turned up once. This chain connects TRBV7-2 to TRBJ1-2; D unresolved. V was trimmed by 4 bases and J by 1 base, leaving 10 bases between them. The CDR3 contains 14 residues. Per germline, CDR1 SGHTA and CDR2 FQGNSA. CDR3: CASSSVRGNYGYTF. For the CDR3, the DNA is TGTGCCAGCAGCTCGGTCCGGGGTAACTATGGCTACACCTTC.

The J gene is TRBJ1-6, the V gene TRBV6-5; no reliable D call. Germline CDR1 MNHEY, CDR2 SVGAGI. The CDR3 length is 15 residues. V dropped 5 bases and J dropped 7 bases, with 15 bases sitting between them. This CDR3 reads CASSPARSGNSPLHF. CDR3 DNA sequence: TGTGCCAGCAGTCCAGCGAGGTCGGGAAATTCACCCCTCCACTTT.